These T cell receptor beta chains were read from a single sample in a study of stem cell transplantation in POMP-related autoinflammatory disease. Clones were sequenced by immunoSEQ multiplex PCR, and TCRdb holds only the in-frame ones, with some missing. The table has some 69,000 clones, under 95% seen once. This specimen was CD4+ T cells from PBMCs, taken after stem cell transplantation. These receptors were collected from a human patient with POMP-related autoinflammation and immune dysregulation (PRAID). Some of the T cells may derive from the graft donor. Both conserved end residues are part of each CDR3. The D gene is left open where the match is weak. Size is omitted from some rows. Given values are once, few, many or a class for expanded clones.

cdr3_length: 14; j_call: TRBJ2-1; d_call: NA; clone_size: NA; v_call: TRBV19; cdr3_aa: CASNSGLSYNEQFF; cdr3_nt: TGTGCCAGTAACTCGGGACTCTCCTACAATGAGCAGTTCTTC
cdr3_length: 15; j_call: TRBJ2-1; d_call: TRBD2; clone_size: NA; v_call: TRBV6-5; cdr3_aa: CASSYSAGRVNEQFF; cdr3_nt: TGTGCCAGCAGTTACTCCGCAGGGAGGGTCAATGAGCAGTTCTTC
cdr3_length: 14; j_call: TRBJ2-1; d_call: TRBD2; clone_size: NA; v_call: TRBV20-1; cdr3_aa: CSASSGFSYNEQFF; cdr3_nt: TGCAGTGCTAGTAGCGGGTTCTCCTACAATGAGCAGTTCTTC
cdr3_length: 19; j_call: TRBJ2-1; d_call: TRBD2; clone_size: NA; v_call: TRBV11-2; cdr3_aa: CASSLTSGSKPRSYNEQFF; cdr3_nt: TGTGCCAGCAGCTTAACTAGCGGGAGTAAACCCCGCTCCTACAATGAGCAGTTCTTC
cdr3_length: 13; j_call: TRBJ2-7; d_call: NA; clone_size: NA; v_call: TRBV29-1; cdr3_aa: CSVGDGKIYEQYF; cdr3_nt: TGCAGCGTTGGGGACGGTAAGATCTACGAGCAGTACTTC
cdr3_length: 16; j_call: TRBJ1-5; d_call: NA; clone_size: NA; v_call: TRBV11-2; cdr3_aa: CASSIIWGPFNQPQHF; cdr3_nt: TGTGCCAGCAGCATCATTTGGGGGCCCTTCAATCAGCCCCAGCATTTT
cdr3_length: 13; j_call: TRBJ2-3; d_call: TRBD2; clone_size: NA; v_call: TRBV28; cdr3_aa: CASRLAGPDTQYF; cdr3_nt: TGTGCCAGCCGCCTAGCGGGACCAGATACGCAGTATTTT
cdr3_length: 12; j_call: TRBJ1-1; d_call: NA; clone_size: NA; v_call: TRBV6-1; cdr3_aa: CASSESREGAFF; cdr3_nt: TGTGCCAGCAGTGAATCTCGGGAGGGAGCTTTCTTT
cdr3_length: 12; j_call: TRBJ2-7; d_call: NA; clone_size: once; v_call: TRBV3-1/TRBV3-2; cdr3_aa: CASSQGPLEQYF; cdr3_nt: TGTGCCAGCAGCCAAGGCCCTCTTGAGCAGTACTTC
cdr3_length: 15; j_call: TRBJ2-1; d_call: TRBD1; clone_size: NA; v_call: TRBV5-1; cdr3_aa: CASRTGQGPLRRQFF; cdr3_nt: TGCGCCAGCAGAACGGGACAGGGGCCGCTCCGAAGGCAGTTCTTC
cdr3_length: 15; j_call: TRBJ1-6; d_call: NA; clone_size: NA; v_call: TRBV7-9; cdr3_aa: CASSLNVGGGSPLHF; cdr3_nt: TGTGCCAGCAGCTTAAATGTGGGGGGTGGTTCACCCCTCCACTTT
cdr3_length: 16; j_call: TRBJ2-2; d_call: NA; clone_size: NA; v_call: TRBV15; cdr3_aa: CATSRGRETFAGELFF; cdr3_nt: TGTGCCACCAGCAGAGGGAGAGAAACCTTCGCCGGGGAGCTGTTTTTT
cdr3_length: 15; j_call: TRBJ2-7; d_call: TRBD1; clone_size: few; v_call: TRBV2; cdr3_aa: CASSPGQGAMGEQYF; cdr3_nt: TGTGCCAGCAGTCCCGGACAGGGGGCCATGGGTGAGCAGTACTTC
cdr3_length: 14; j_call: TRBJ2-2; d_call: NA; clone_size: NA; v_call: TRBV28; cdr3_aa: CASSLGGNTGELFF; cdr3_nt: TGTGCCAGCAGTTTAGGGGGGAACACCGGGGAGCTGTTTTTT
cdr3_length: 17; j_call: TRBJ1-3; d_call: NA; clone_size: NA; v_call: TRBV3-1/TRBV3-2; cdr3_aa: CASSQAAGPLSGNTIYF; cdr3_nt: TGTGCCAGCAGCCAAGCGGCAGGGCCGCTCTCTGGAAACACCATATATTTT
cdr3_length: 14; j_call: TRBJ2-1; d_call: NA; clone_size: NA; v_call: TRBV10-1; cdr3_aa: CASSESSSDNEQFF; cdr3_nt: TGCGCCAGCAGTGAGTCTTCTTCTGACAATGAGCAGTTCTTC
cdr3_length: 15; j_call: TRBJ2-5; d_call: NA; clone_size: NA; v_call: TRBV19; cdr3_aa: CASSIILGRKETQYF; cdr3_nt: TGTGCCAGTAGTATCATTCTCGGACGGAAAGAGACCCAGTACTTC
cdr3_length: 16; j_call: TRBJ2-5; d_call: NA; clone_size: NA; v_call: TRBV2; cdr3_aa: CASRPLGDRVLGTQYF; cdr3_nt: TGTGCCAGCAGACCCTTGGGTGATAGGGTCCTTGGGACCCAGTACTTC
cdr3_length: 15; j_call: TRBJ2-2; d_call: NA; clone_size: NA; v_call: TRBV6-5; cdr3_aa: CASSKTGSHTGELFF; cdr3_nt: TGTGCCAGCAGCAAAACAGGATCCCACACCGGGGAGCTGTTTTTT
cdr3_length: 15; j_call: TRBJ1-2; d_call: NA; clone_size: NA; v_call: TRBV6-1; cdr3_aa: CASSEQGHIYYGYTF; cdr3_nt: TGTGCCAGCAGTGAACAGGGCCATATATATTATGGCTACACCTTC
cdr3_length: 15; j_call: TRBJ1-2; d_call: TRBD1; clone_size: NA; v_call: TRBV5-5; cdr3_aa: CASSYRTGANYGYTF; cdr3_nt: TGTGCCAGCAGCTATAGGACAGGGGCTAACTATGGCTACACCTTC
cdr3_length: 20; j_call: TRBJ2-4; d_call: TRBD1; clone_size: NA; v_call: TRBV28; cdr3_aa: CASSIPETGKYSLAKNIQYF; cdr3_nt: TGTGCCAGCAGTATTCCCGAGACAGGGAAATATTCTTTAGCCAAAAACATTCAGTACTTC
cdr3_length: 18; j_call: TRBJ2-3; d_call: TRBD1; clone_size: NA; v_call: TRBV18; cdr3_aa: CASSPLPTGHSFTDTQYF; cdr3_nt: TGTGCCAGCTCACCACTTCCGACAGGGCACTCCTTCACAGATACGCAGTATTTT